Described below is a single T cell receptor (beta chain) sequence and its context. Its antigen is not identified. From germline, CDR1 is MGHRA and CDR2 YSYEKL. The germline V and J ends were trimmed by 5 bases and 6 bases, with 17 bases remaining between them. The CDR3 is 15 amino acids. The Oncomine TCR Beta short-read assay sequenced DNA from cultured CD4+ T cells. CD4+ T cells were cultured, and genomic DNA was extracted from them. MiXCR was run by TCRdb on the PCR reads, yielding one entry per CDR3 protein. Of around 10,000 distinct CDR3 sequences in the sample, about two fifths were seen once. This sample stems from a study of vaccination and CD4 T cells after COVID-19. Treatment reported: roughly 10-day PBMC culture with coronavirus spike peptide pools or control peptides (ViraFEST assay). Collection of the unexposed donor's CD4+ T cells took place before the COVID-19 pandemic (2011-2018). At both days 3 and 7, half the medium was replaced with fresh IL-2 medium. Four cold-coronavirus spikes, along with SARS-CoV-2 S/N, were used to probe unexposed-donor CD4+ T cells, cells permitting.

Sequencing used CD4+ T cells from blood, cultured in vitro. The receptor was isolated from a human donor in good health. V usage is TRBV4-1 and J usage is TRBJ2-1; no reliable D call. This CDR3 reads CASSSPASSGNEQFF. The CDR3 region has the DNA TGCGCCAGCAGCAGCCCGGCTAGTTCGGGCAATGAGCAGTTCTTC.